This T cell receptor (beta chain) was captured in a study of T cells in localized non-small cell lung cancer. Method: immunoSEQ multiplex PCR; TCRdb's copy keeps in-frame clones and lacks some. The table has around 36,000 clones, 81% seen once; the top ten hold under 8%. This specimen was peripheral blood mononuclear cells, taken before any cancer treatment. The receptor comes from a male donor older than 55 with stage II lung adenocarcinoma.

CDR3 residues: CASSTIRGQPQHF. CDR3 sequence (DNA): TGTGCCAGTAGTACAATTAGAGGTCAGCCCCAGCATTTT. J is TRBJ1-5 and V is TRBV19; no definite D call. Germline CDR1 LNHDA, CDR2 SQIVND (reference sequence). The ends were cut back, 4 bases at V and 6 bases at J, with 10 bases in the middle. This CDR3 is built from 13 residues.